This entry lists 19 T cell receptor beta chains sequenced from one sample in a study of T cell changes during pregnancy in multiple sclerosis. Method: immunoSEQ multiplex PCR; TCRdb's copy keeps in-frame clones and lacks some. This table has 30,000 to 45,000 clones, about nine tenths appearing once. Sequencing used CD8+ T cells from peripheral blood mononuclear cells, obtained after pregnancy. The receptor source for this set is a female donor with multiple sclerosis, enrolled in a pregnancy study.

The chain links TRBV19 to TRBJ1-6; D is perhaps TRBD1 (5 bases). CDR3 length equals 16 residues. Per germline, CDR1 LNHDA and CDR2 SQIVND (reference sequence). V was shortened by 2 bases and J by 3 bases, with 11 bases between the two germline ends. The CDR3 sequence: CASSISPGGYNSPLHF. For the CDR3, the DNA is TGTGCCAGTAGTATATCTCCCGGGGGCTATAATTCACCCCTCCACTTT.

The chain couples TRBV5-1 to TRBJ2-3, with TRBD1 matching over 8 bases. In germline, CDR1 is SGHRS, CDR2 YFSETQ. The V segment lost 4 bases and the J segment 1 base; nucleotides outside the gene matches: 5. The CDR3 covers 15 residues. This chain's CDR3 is CASSLRGPGTDTQYF. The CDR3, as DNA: TGCGCCAGCAGCCTCAGGGGGCCGGGCACAGATACGCAGTATTTT.

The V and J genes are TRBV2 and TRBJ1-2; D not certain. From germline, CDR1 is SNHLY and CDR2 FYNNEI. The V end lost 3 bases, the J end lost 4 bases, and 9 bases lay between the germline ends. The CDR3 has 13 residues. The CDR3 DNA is TGTGCCAGCAGTGAGGCCAGAACCTATGGCTACACCTTC. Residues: CASSEARTYGYTF.

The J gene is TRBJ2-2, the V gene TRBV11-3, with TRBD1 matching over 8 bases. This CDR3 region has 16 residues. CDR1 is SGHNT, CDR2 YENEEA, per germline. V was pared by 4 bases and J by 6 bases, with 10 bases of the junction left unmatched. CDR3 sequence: CASSSGTGHRAGELFF. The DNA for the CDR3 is TGTGCCAGCAGCTCAGGGACAGGTCACAGAGCCGGGGAGCTGTTTTTT.

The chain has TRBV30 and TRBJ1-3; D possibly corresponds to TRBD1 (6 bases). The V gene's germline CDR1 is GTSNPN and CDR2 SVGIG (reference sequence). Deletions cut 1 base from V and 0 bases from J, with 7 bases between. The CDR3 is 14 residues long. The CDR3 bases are TGTGCCTGGAGTGAAGGGGGCTCTGGAAACACCATATATTTT. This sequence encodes CAWSEGGSGNTIYF.

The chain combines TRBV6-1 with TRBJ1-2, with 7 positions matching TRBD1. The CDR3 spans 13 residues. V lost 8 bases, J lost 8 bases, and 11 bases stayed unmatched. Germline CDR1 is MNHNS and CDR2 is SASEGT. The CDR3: CASQTKTGYGYTF. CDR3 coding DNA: TGTGCCAGCCAAACTAAGACAGGGTACGGCTACACCTTC.

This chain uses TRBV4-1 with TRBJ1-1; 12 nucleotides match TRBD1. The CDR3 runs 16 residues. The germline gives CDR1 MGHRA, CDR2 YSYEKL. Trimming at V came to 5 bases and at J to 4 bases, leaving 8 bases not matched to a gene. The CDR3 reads CASSTGQGAVSTEAFF. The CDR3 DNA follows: TGCGCCAGCAGCACGGGACAGGGGGCTGTGAGCACTGAAGCTTTCTTT.

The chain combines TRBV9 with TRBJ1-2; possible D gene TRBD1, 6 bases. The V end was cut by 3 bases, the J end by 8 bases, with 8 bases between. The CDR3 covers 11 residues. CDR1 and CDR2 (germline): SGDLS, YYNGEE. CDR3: CASSDRDGYTF. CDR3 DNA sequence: TGTGCCAGCAGCGACAGGGACGGCTACACCTTC. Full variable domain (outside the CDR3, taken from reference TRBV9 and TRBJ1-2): DSGVTQTPKHLITATGQRVTLRCSPRSGDLSVYWYQQSLDQGLQFLIQYYNGEERAKGNILERFSAQQFPDLHSELNLSSLELGDSALYFCASSDRDGYTFGSGTRLTVV.

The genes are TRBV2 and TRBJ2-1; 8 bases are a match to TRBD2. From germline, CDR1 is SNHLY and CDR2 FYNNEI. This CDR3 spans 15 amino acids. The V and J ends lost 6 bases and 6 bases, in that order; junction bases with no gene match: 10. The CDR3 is CASRKTGGALNEQFF. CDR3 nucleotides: TGTGCCAGCAGGAAGACCGGGGGGGCCCTCAATGAGCAGTTCTTC.

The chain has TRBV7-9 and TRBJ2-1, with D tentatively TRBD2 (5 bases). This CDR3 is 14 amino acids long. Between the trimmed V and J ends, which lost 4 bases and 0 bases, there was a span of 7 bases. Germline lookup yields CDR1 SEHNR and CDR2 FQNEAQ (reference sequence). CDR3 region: CASSSGSSYNEQFF. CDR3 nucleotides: TGTGCCAGCAGCTCGGGGAGCTCCTACAATGAGCAGTTCTTC.

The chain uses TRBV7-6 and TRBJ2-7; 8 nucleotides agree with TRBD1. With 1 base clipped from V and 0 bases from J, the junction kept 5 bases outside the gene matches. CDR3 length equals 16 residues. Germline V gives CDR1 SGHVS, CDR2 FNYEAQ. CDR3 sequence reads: CASSLEVGQVSYEQYF. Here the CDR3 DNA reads TGTGCCAGCAGCTTAGAAGTGGGACAGGTCTCCTACGAGCAGTACTTC.

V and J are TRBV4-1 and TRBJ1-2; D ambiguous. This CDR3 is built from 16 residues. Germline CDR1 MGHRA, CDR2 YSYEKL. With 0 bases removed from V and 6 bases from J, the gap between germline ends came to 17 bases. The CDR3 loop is CASSQDSRQAPHGYTF. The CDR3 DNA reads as TGCGCCAGCAGCCAAGATAGTAGGCAGGCGCCCCATGGCTACACCTTC.

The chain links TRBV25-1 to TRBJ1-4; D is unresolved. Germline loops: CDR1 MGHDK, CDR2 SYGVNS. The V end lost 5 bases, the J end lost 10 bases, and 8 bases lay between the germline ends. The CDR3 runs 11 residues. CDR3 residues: CASSIGVKLFF. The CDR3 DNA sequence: TGTGCCAGCAGTATCGGGGTAAAACTGTTTTTT.

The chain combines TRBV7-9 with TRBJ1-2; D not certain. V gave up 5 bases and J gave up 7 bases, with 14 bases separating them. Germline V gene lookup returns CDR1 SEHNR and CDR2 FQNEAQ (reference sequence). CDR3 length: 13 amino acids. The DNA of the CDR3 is TGTGCCAGCAGCCCCCCGCTATCTCCTGGCTACACCTTC. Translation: CASSPPLSPGYTF.

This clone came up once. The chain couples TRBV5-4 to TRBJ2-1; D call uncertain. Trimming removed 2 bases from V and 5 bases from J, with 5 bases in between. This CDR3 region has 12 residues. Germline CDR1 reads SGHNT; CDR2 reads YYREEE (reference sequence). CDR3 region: CASSFYDNEQFF. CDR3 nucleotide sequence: TGTGCCAGCAGCTTCTACGACAATGAGCAGTTCTTC.

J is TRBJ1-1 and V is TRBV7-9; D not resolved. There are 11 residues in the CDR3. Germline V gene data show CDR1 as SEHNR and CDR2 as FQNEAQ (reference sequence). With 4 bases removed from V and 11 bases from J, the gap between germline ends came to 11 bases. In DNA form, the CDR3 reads TGTGCCAGCAGCTCGGGAGGGCGGGCTTTCTTT. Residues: CASSSGGRAFF. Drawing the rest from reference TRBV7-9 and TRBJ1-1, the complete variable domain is DTGVSQNPRHKITKRGQNVTFRCDPISEHNRLYWYRQTLGQGPEFLTYFQNEAQLEKSRLLSDRFSAERPKGSFSTLEIQRTEQGDSAMYLCASSSGGRAFFGQGTRLTVV.

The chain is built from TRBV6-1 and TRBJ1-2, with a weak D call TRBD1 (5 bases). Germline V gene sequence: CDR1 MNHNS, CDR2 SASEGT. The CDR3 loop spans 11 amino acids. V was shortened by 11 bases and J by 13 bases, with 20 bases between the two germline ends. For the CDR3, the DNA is TGTGCCGGACATCACGGCGGCCGGGTCACCTTC. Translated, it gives CAGHHGGRVTF.

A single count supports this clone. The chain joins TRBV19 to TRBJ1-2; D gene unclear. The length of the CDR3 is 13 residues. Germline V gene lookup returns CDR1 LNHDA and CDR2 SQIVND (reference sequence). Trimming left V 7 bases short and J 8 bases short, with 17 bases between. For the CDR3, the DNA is TGTGCCAGTACTCCCGCGGGGAGGCGAGGCTACACCTTC. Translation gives CASTPAGRRGYTF. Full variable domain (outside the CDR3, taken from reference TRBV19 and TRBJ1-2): DGGITQSPKYLFRKEGQNVTLSCEQNLNHDAMYWYRQDPGQGLRLIYYSQIVNDFQKGDIAEGYSVSREKKESFPLTVTSAQKNPTAFYLCASTPAGRRGYTFGSGTRLTVV.

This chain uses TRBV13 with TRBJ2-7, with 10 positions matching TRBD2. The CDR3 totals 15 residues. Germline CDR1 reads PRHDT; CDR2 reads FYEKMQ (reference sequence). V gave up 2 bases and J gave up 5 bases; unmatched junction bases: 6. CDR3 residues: CASSLNLGLADEQYF. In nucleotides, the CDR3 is TGTGCCAGCAGCTTAAATCTAGGACTAGCGGACGAGCAGTACTTC.